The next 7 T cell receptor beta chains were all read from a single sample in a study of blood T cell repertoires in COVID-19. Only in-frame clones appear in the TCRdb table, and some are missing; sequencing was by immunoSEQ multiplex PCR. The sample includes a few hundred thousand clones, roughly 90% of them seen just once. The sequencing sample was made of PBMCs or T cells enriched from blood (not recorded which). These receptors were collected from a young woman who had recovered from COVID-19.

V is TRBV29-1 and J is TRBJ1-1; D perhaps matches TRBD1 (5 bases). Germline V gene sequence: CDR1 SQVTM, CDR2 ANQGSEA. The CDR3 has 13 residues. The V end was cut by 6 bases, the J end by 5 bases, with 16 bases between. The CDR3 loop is CSVQVIGGTEAFF. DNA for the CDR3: TGCAGCGTCCAAGTCATCGGGGGGACTGAAGCTTTCTTT.

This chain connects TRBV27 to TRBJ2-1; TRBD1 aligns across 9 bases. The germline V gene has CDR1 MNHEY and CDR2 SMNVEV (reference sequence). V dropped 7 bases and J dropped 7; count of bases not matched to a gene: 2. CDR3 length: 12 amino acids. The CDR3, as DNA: TGTGCCAGCAAGGACAGGGGTAATGAGCAGTTCTTC. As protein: CASKDRGNEQFF.

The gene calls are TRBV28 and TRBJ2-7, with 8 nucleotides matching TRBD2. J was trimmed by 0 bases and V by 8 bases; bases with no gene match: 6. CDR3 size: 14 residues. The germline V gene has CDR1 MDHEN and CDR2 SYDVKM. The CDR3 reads CASGPGGNSYEQYF. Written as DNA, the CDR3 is TGTGCCAGCGGCCCGGGAGGGAACTCCTACGAGCAGTACTTC.

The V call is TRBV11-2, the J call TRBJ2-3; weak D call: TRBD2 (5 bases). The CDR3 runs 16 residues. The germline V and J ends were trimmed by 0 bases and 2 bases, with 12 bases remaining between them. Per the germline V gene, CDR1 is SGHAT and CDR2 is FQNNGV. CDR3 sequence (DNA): TGTGCCAGCAGCTTAGATGGAGGCGGTTTCACAGATACGCAGTATTTT. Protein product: CASSLDGGGFTDTQYF.

The CDR3 here is CASSLSPRASSYEQYF. The CDR3 DNA follows: TGTGCCAGCAGCCTATCCCCCCGTGCGAGCTCCTACGAGCAGTACTTC. The rearrangement uses TRBV7-2 and TRBJ2-7; no clear D. The germline V and J ends were trimmed by 5 bases and 0 bases, with 17 bases remaining between them. Germline V gene lookup returns CDR1 SGHTA and CDR2 FQGNSA. The CDR3 spans 16 residues.

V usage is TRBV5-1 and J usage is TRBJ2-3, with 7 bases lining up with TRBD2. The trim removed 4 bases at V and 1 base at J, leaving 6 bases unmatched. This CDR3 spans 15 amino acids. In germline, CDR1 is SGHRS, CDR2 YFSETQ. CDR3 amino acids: CASSTLAGGTDTQYF. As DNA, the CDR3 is TGCGCCAGCAGCACTCTCGCGGGGGGCACAGATACGCAGTATTTT.

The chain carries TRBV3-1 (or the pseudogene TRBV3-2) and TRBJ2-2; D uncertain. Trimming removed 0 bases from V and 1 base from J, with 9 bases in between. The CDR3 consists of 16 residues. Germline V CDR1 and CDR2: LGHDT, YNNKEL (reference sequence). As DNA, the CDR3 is TGTGCCAGCAGCCAAGACGGCGACTGGAACACCGGGGAGCTGTTTTTT. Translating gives CASSQDGDWNTGELFF.